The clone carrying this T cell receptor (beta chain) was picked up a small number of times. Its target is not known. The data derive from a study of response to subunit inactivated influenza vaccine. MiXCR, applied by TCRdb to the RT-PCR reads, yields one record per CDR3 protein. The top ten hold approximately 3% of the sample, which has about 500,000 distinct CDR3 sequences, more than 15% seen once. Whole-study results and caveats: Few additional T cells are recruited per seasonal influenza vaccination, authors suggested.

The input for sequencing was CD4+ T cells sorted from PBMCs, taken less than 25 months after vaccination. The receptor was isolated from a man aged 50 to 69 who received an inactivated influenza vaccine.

CDR3 DNA sequence: TGCAGTGCTACAAACACCGGAAACACCATATATTTT. Amino acid sequence: CSATNTGNTIYF. V usage is TRBV20-1 and J usage is TRBJ1-3, with D hard to call. This CDR3 comprises 12 residues. V lost 4 bases and J lost 4, with 8 bases in between. Germline lookup yields CDR1 DFQATT and CDR2 SNEGSKA (reference sequence).